Following are 13 T cell receptor beta chains from one sample sequenced in a study of control samples from healthy donors and cancer patients. Libraries were prepared by immunoSEQ multiplex PCR; TCRdb keeps only in-frame clonotypes and omits some of them. The data show 100,000 to 150,000 clones, with over 75% seen just once and around 3% held by the top ten. Sequencing used blood. These receptors came from a man aged 55 to 69 in good health.

This chain uses TRBV7-2 with TRBJ1-2; D uncertain. CDR1 and CDR2 from the germline V gene are SGHTA and FQGNSA. The length of the CDR3 is 13 residues. V lost 5 bases and J 6 bases, leaving 13 bases between the germline ends. CDR3 in DNA: TGTGCCAGCAGCCTCCTGAGGATCGATGGCTACACCTTC. It yields the protein CASSLLRIDGYTF.

This clone has only one observation. The rearrangement links TRBV3-1 (or the pseudogene TRBV3-2) to TRBJ2-7, with D hard to call. Trimming shortened V by 5 bases and J by 5 bases, and 7 bases separated the two germline ends. Germline assignment: CDR1 LGHDT and CDR2 YNNKEL (reference sequence). This CDR3 is built from 11 residues. The CDR3 here is CASSIGNEQYF. Here the CDR3 DNA reads TGTGCCAGCAGCATAGGGAACGAGCAGTACTTC.

The genes are TRBV27 and TRBJ1-2, with 7 bases identical to TRBD1. Looked up from germline, CDR1 is MNHEY and CDR2 is SMNVEV (reference sequence). CDR3 length: 14 residues. V lost 5 bases, J lost 5 bases, and 8 bases stayed unmatched. The CDR3 loop reads CASSLSRDRYGYTF. In DNA form, the CDR3 reads TGTGCCAGCAGTCTCAGCCGGGACAGATATGGCTACACCTTC.

The CDR3 sequence is CASSFDRGITNYGYTF. CDR3 coding DNA: TGTGCCAGCAGCTTTGACAGGGGGATTACTAACTATGGCTACACCTTC. The chain joins TRBV5-4 to TRBJ1-2, with 9 bases that match TRBD1. The germline gives CDR1 SGHNT, CDR2 YYREEE (reference sequence). This CDR3 has 16 residues. The V gene end was trimmed by 2 bases and the J gene end by 0 bases; junction bases not matched to a gene: 5.

The chain recombines TRBV7-8 with TRBJ1-6; D unresolved. CDR3 length: 14 amino acids. Looked up from germline, CDR1 is SGHVS and CDR2 is FQNEAQ. The V gene lost 1 base and the J gene lost 9 bases, with 10 bases spanning the gap. CDR3 amino acids: CASSLERATSPLHF. The CDR3 coding sequence is TGTGCCAGCAGCTTAGAACGTGCCACTTCACCCCTCCACTTT.

V and J are TRBV6-5 and TRBJ2-3; D not certain. V was shortened by 0 bases and J by 0 bases, with 7 bases between the two germline ends. CDR1 is MNHEY and CDR2 is SVGAGI in the germline V gene. There are 15 residues in the CDR3. CDR3 sequence (DNA): TGTGCCAGCAGTTACTCGTCAGCTAGCACAGATACGCAGTATTTT. It encodes CASSYSSASTDTQYF.

The rearrangement uses TRBV10-1 and TRBJ2-7; perhaps TRBD1 as D (6 bases). Germline CDR1 reads WNHNN; CDR2 reads SYGVQD (reference sequence). This CDR3 is 13 amino acids long. V was shortened by 4 bases and J by 3 bases, with 10 bases between the two germline ends. The CDR3 spells CASSATGFYEQYF. CDR3 coding DNA: TGCGCCAGCAGTGCAACAGGGTTCTACGAGCAGTACTTC.

This clone was observed once. The gene calls are TRBV9 and TRBJ2-6; perhaps TRBD1 as D (6 bases). The CDR3 length is 18 residues. The germline CDR1 and CDR2 sequences are SGDLS and YYNGEE. V was pared by 3 bases and J by 0 bases, with 16 bases between. DNA for the CDR3: TGTGCCAGCAGCGCGCCGACAGGACTCTTCTCTGGGGCCAACGTCCTGACTTTC. It translates to CASSAPTGLFSGANVLTF.

The chain couples TRBV5-1 to TRBJ2-3; tentatively, D is TRBD1 (5 bases). Germline CDR1 SGHRS, CDR2 YFSETQ. V lost 4 bases and J 0 bases, leaving 12 bases between the germline ends. The CDR3 is 15 amino acids. As DNA, the CDR3 is TGCGCCAGCAGCCCCCGACAGAGAAGCACAGATACGCAGTATTTT. Residues: CASSPRQRSTDTQYF.

The V call is TRBV19, the J call TRBJ1-2; a possible D gene is TRBD1 (6 bases). Germline CDR1 is LNHDA and CDR2 is SQIVND (reference sequence). The CDR3 length is 14 residues. V was cut by 4 bases and J by 4 bases, with 13 bases left in between. For the CDR3, the DNA is TGTGCCAGTAGTAGCACAGGGAGGACCTATGGCTACACCTTC. Its translation: CASSSTGRTYGYTF.

The rearrangement joins TRBV6-5 to TRBJ2-3, with D perhaps TRBD2 (5 bases). This CDR3 has 11 amino acids. Trimming pared 9 bases from V and 6 bases from J, leaving 10 bases between. The V gene's germline CDR1 is MNHEY and CDR2 SVGAGI. The CDR3 sequence is CASVLGDTQYF. The DNA of the CDR3 is TGTGCCAGTGTACTAGGCGATACGCAGTATTTT.

Worth noting for this clone: Other DNA sequences in the sample encode the same CDR3. This chain uses TRBV28 with TRBJ1-1; no clear D. The V end was cut by 3 bases, the J end by 0 bases, with 8 bases between. This CDR3 has 14 residues. CDR1 is MDHEN and CDR2 is SYDVKM in the germline V gene. The CDR3 sequence: CASSFRGLNTEAFF. DNA for the CDR3: TGTGCCAGCAGTTTTCGCGGGTTGAACACTGAAGCTTTCTTT.

The chain recombines TRBV3-1 (or the pseudogene TRBV3-2) with TRBJ2-2; D remains unclear. The CDR3 has 16 residues. Germline V lookup: CDR1 LGHDT, CDR2 YNNKEL (reference sequence). The V end was cut by 0 bases, the J end by 6 bases, with 14 bases between. CDR3 loop: CASSQEGTISSGELFF. The CDR3 DNA reads as TGTGCCAGCAGCCAAGAAGGAACCATATCTTCCGGGGAGCTGTTTTTT.